These T cell receptor beta chains were read from a single sample in a study of blood T cell repertoires in COVID-19. The assay was immunoSEQ multiplex PCR, and TCRdb's table has in-frame clones only and misses some. The sample holds around 68,000 clones, approximately 86% seen once. The sequencing input was peripheral blood. The receptors were gathered from a woman aged 45 to 65 with acute or convalescent COVID-19. Both conserved end residues are part of each CDR3. Fields, in order: D gene, J gene, V gene, clone size, CDR3 DNA, CDR3 protein. D genes are given only for firm matches. Size tells how often a clone was seen (once, few, many) or the class of an expanded clone, and some rows leave it out.

d_call: TRBD1
j_call: TRBJ2-7
v_call: TRBV28
clone_size: NA
cdr3_nt: TGTGCCAGCAGACCTGGGGAGACAGGGAACTCCTACGAGCAGTACTTC
cdr3_aa: CASRPGETGNSYEQYF

d_call: NA
j_call: TRBJ1-1
v_call: TRBV5-4
clone_size: NA
cdr3_nt: TGTGCCAGCAGCGGAGGGGGGGGACGGCTGAACACTGAAGCTTTCTTT
cdr3_aa: CASSGGGGRLNTEAFF

d_call: TRBD1
j_call: TRBJ1-2
v_call: TRBV3-1/TRBV3-2
clone_size: NA
cdr3_nt: TGTGCCAGCAGCCAACACTTTAGGGACAGGGGGGCCTATGGCTACACCTTC
cdr3_aa: CASSQHFRDRGAYGYTF

d_call: NA
j_call: TRBJ1-3
v_call: TRBV30
clone_size: NA
cdr3_nt: TGTGCCTGGAGTGTAAAAGGAGGAGCTGGAAACACCATATATTTT
cdr3_aa: CAWSVKGGAGNTIYF

d_call: NA
j_call: TRBJ1-5
v_call: TRBV4-2
clone_size: NA
cdr3_nt: TGTGCCAGCAGCCAGTTTCGGGGGAGCAATCAGCCCCAGCATTTT
cdr3_aa: CASSQFRGSNQPQHF

d_call: TRBD1
j_call: TRBJ1-4
v_call: TRBV27
clone_size: few
cdr3_nt: TGTGCCAGCAGTCCCCTGCCAGACAGGGAAATCGGGACTAATGAAAAACTGTTTTTT
cdr3_aa: CASSPLPDREIGTNEKLFF

d_call: NA
j_call: TRBJ1-1
v_call: TRBV2
clone_size: NA
cdr3_nt: TGTGCCAGCAGTCCTCGGGGCGGTCAAAGGGGGACTGAAGCTTTCTTT
cdr3_aa: CASSPRGGQRGTEAFF

d_call: NA
j_call: TRBJ1-2
v_call: TRBV27
clone_size: once
cdr3_nt: TGTGCCAGCAGTCAGGGATGGGGGGATTATGGCTACACCTTC
cdr3_aa: CASSQGWGDYGYTF

d_call: TRBD1
j_call: TRBJ1-6
v_call: TRBV6-5
clone_size: NA
cdr3_nt: TGTGCCAGCAGTTACTCGGCAGGGGGTTCTTCACCCCTCCACTTT
cdr3_aa: CASSYSAGGSSPLHF

d_call: NA
j_call: TRBJ1-1
v_call: TRBV7-9
clone_size: once
cdr3_nt: TGTGCCAGCAGCCCCCCCAGACAGATGAACACTGAAGCTTTCTTT
cdr3_aa: CASSPPRQMNTEAFF

d_call: NA
j_call: TRBJ2-2
v_call: TRBV4-1
clone_size: NA
cdr3_nt: TGCGCCAGCAGCCAAGTTCCCCCCAGGGAGCTGTTTTTT
cdr3_aa: CASSQVPPRELFF

d_call: NA
j_call: TRBJ1-1
v_call: TRBV4-3
clone_size: NA
cdr3_nt: TGCGCCAGCAGCCAAGATGGGGAGTGGGGGCGCAGGGACACTGAAGCTTTCTTT
cdr3_aa: CASSQDGEWGRRDTEAFF

d_call: TRBD1
j_call: TRBJ1-2
v_call: TRBV12-3/TRBV12-4
clone_size: NA
cdr3_nt: TGTGCCAGCAGTCCGGACAGGGCCTATGGCTACACCTTC
cdr3_aa: CASSPDRAYGYTF

d_call: NA
j_call: TRBJ1-6
v_call: TRBV28
clone_size: NA
cdr3_nt: TGTGCCAGCAGTTTCAGGGCCTATAATTCACCCCTCCACTTT
cdr3_aa: CASSFRAYNSPLHF

d_call: TRBD1
j_call: TRBJ2-7
v_call: TRBV5-1
clone_size: NA
cdr3_nt: TGCGCCAGCAGCAAGGGACAGGGAGTGTACGAGCAGTACTTC
cdr3_aa: CASSKGQGVYEQYF

d_call: TRBD1
j_call: TRBJ2-1
v_call: TRBV19
clone_size: NA
cdr3_nt: TGTGCCAGTAGTTCCGTAGACAGGGGAAGCTACAATGAGCAGTTCTTC
cdr3_aa: CASSSVDRGSYNEQFF

d_call: NA
j_call: TRBJ1-6
v_call: TRBV30
clone_size: few
cdr3_nt: TGTGCCTGGAGTCTTGGACAGAAAAGTTCACCCCTCCACTTT
cdr3_aa: CAWSLGQKSSPLHF

d_call: NA
j_call: TRBJ2-1
v_call: TRBV5-1
clone_size: NA
cdr3_nt: TGCGCCAGCAGCTCGGGGGGGACAGGGCCTACCCATGAGCAGTTCTTC
cdr3_aa: CASSSGGTGPTHEQFF

d_call: NA
j_call: TRBJ1-1
v_call: TRBV28
clone_size: NA
cdr3_nt: TGTGCCAGCAGTTTAGGGTGGAGCATGAACACTGAAGCTTTCTTT
cdr3_aa: CASSLGWSMNTEAFF

d_call: NA
j_call: TRBJ1-2
v_call: TRBV11-2
clone_size: NA
cdr3_nt: TGTGCCAGCAGCCGTACCCGGGACTATGGCTACACCTTC
cdr3_aa: CASSRTRDYGYTF

d_call: TRBD1
j_call: TRBJ2-7
v_call: TRBV3-1/TRBV3-2
clone_size: once
cdr3_nt: TGTGCCAGCAGCCGACTACAGGGGGCGGCGGGCGAGCAGTACTTC
cdr3_aa: CASSRLQGAAGEQYF

d_call: TRBD1
j_call: TRBJ2-2
v_call: TRBV3-1/TRBV3-2
clone_size: NA
cdr3_nt: TGTGCCAGCAGGGCGGACAGGGGATCCGGGGAGCTGTTTTTT
cdr3_aa: CASRADRGSGELFF

d_call: TRBD2
j_call: TRBJ2-3
v_call: TRBV7-2
clone_size: NA
cdr3_nt: TGTGCCAGCAGCTTCCTAGCGGGAGCAGGCACAGATACGCAGTATTTT
cdr3_aa: CASSFLAGAGTDTQYF

d_call: TRBD2
j_call: TRBJ2-2
v_call: TRBV19
clone_size: NA
cdr3_nt: TGTGCCAGTAGTCCAGGACTAGCGGGGATATTCAATTCGAACACCGGGGAGCTGTTTTTT
cdr3_aa: CASSPGLAGIFNSNTGELFF

d_call: NA
j_call: TRBJ1-2
v_call: TRBV22-1
clone_size: NA
cdr3_nt: TGTCCTGGGAGCAACCTAAGGGGGCTGTCGGGACAGGGGGTTATTGGCTACACCTTC
cdr3_aa: CPGSNLRGLSGQGVIGYTF

d_call: NA
j_call: TRBJ2-7
v_call: TRBV29-1
clone_size: NA
cdr3_nt: TGCAGCGTTGACGACGCCACGGGTTACGAGCAGTACTTC
cdr3_aa: CSVDDATGYEQYF

d_call: NA
j_call: TRBJ1-6
v_call: TRBV2
clone_size: NA
cdr3_nt: TGTGCCAGCACCGACTCCGACAGGCTCTTTTCACCCCTCCACTTT
cdr3_aa: CASTDSDRLFSPLHF

d_call: TRBD2
j_call: TRBJ2-7
v_call: TRBV4-3
clone_size: NA
cdr3_nt: TGCGCCAGCAGCCAAGAACTAGCGGGGGCCTACGAGCAGTACTTC
cdr3_aa: CASSQELAGAYEQYF

d_call: NA
j_call: TRBJ2-3
v_call: TRBV28
clone_size: NA
cdr3_nt: TGTGCCAGCTCTGGGGCGATAGCAGGGCAAACAGATACGCAGTATTTT
cdr3_aa: CASSGAIAGQTDTQYF

d_call: TRBD1
j_call: TRBJ1-5
v_call: TRBV24-1
clone_size: NA
cdr3_nt: TGTGCCACCAGTGAACACAGGGGTCAGCCCCAGCATTTT
cdr3_aa: CATSEHRGQPQHF

d_call: TRBD2
j_call: TRBJ2-1
v_call: TRBV12-3/TRBV12-4
clone_size: NA
cdr3_nt: TGTGCCAGCAGTATCTCCGGGACTAAGGGGCAGTTCTTC
cdr3_aa: CASSISGTKGQFF

d_call: TRBD1
j_call: TRBJ1-2
v_call: TRBV27
clone_size: few
cdr3_nt: TGTGCCAGCAGTCCCCAGGGGGCAGGTGGCTACACCTTC
cdr3_aa: CASSPQGAGGYTF

d_call: NA
j_call: TRBJ1-2
v_call: TRBV27
clone_size: NA
cdr3_nt: TGTGCCAGCACCAACAGCGGGGGGCGAGATGGCTACACCTTC
cdr3_aa: CASTNSGGRDGYTF

d_call: NA
j_call: TRBJ2-1
v_call: TRBV5-5
clone_size: NA
cdr3_nt: TGTGCCAGCAGCTTGGCTCAGGCGGGTCGGCTACCTTCTTACAATGAGCAGTTCTTC
cdr3_aa: CASSLAQAGRLPSYNEQFF

d_call: NA
j_call: TRBJ1-5
v_call: TRBV2
clone_size: NA
cdr3_nt: TGTGCCAGCAGTGACCGCGGGAGGGGCAATCAGCCCCAGCATTTT
cdr3_aa: CASSDRGRGNQPQHF

d_call: NA
j_call: TRBJ1-2
v_call: TRBV9
clone_size: NA
cdr3_nt: TGTGCCAGCAGCGTTAGCGTTACAGATACTGGAGGCTACACCTTC
cdr3_aa: CASSVSVTDTGGYTF

d_call: TRBD2
j_call: TRBJ2-1
v_call: TRBV28
clone_size: NA
cdr3_nt: TGTGCCAGCAAGGGTCAACGTTTTTATCTACCTCCTGGGACTAGCGGATACAATGAGCAGTTCTTC
cdr3_aa: CASKGQRFYLPPGTSGYNEQFF

d_call: TRBD1
j_call: TRBJ2-7
v_call: TRBV6-6
clone_size: NA
cdr3_nt: TGTGCCACCTCGGGACAGTCCTACGAGCAGTACTTC
cdr3_aa: CATSGQSYEQYF

d_call: NA
j_call: TRBJ1-1
v_call: TRBV6-6
clone_size: NA
cdr3_nt: TGTGCCAGCAGTTACTCGAAGGGAGGAGCTTTCTTT
cdr3_aa: CASSYSKGGAFF

d_call: NA
j_call: TRBJ2-7
v_call: TRBV7-9
clone_size: NA
cdr3_nt: TGTGCCAGCAGCTTAGGGACAACCTACGAGCAGTACTTC
cdr3_aa: CASSLGTTYEQYF

d_call: TRBD1
j_call: TRBJ1-2
v_call: TRBV5-1
clone_size: NA
cdr3_nt: TGCGCCAGCAGCGGGCCGGACAGGGCCGCTCACTATGGCTACACCTTC
cdr3_aa: CASSGPDRAAHYGYTF

d_call: TRBD1
j_call: TRBJ1-2
v_call: TRBV10-3
clone_size: NA
cdr3_nt: TGTGCCATCAGTGAGACCGACAGGGTCAACTATGGCTACACCTTC
cdr3_aa: CAISETDRVNYGYTF

d_call: NA
j_call: TRBJ1-2
v_call: TRBV27
clone_size: NA
cdr3_nt: TGTGCCAGCAGTTTAAGCGTAGTTAACTATGGCTACACCTTC
cdr3_aa: CASSLSVVNYGYTF